The 6 T cell receptor beta chains reported below all come from one sample, sequenced in a study of blood T cell repertoires in COVID-19. Generated by immunoSEQ multiplex PCR, the TCRdb table keeps only in-frame clones and is missing some. The table records roughly 280,000 clones, approximately 89% of them present only once. The sequencing sample was made of PBMCs or T cells enriched from blood (not recorded which). The source is a woman aged 60-75 years who had recovered from COVID-19.

This clone was seen just once. V usage is TRBV27 and J usage is TRBJ2-1; 9 bases fit TRBD2. CDR3 length: 16 residues. V lost 6 bases, J lost 7 bases, and 13 bases stayed unmatched. Germline V lookup: CDR1 MNHEY, CDR2 SMNVEV (reference sequence). The CDR3: CASSYGGTSRGNEQFF. The CDR3 DNA reads as TGTGCCAGCAGCTATGGCGGGACTAGCCGAGGAAATGAGCAGTTCTTC.

With regard to this clone: Other nucleotide sequences in the sample specify the same CDR3. The J gene is TRBJ2-5, the V gene TRBV19, with D possibly matching TRBD2 (5 bases). V lost 5 bases, J lost 5 bases, and 18 bases lay in between. The CDR3 spans 15 residues. Germline CDR1 reads LNHDA; CDR2 reads SQIVND (reference sequence). The CDR3 loop reads CASSSVPAADETQYF. DNA of the CDR3: TGTGCCAGTAGTTCGGTTCCAGCGGCCGACGAGACCCAGTACTTC.

The chain couples TRBV16 to TRBJ2-1; 13 nucleotides line up with TRBD2. Germline CDR1 KGHSY, CDR2 FQNENV. The CDR3 runs 20 residues. The ends lost 5 bases at V and 0 bases at J; junction bases unmatched: 13. The CDR3 DNA is TGTGCCAGCAGCAAACGGACTAGCGGGAGTAATATTGCCTCCTACAATGAGCAGTTCTTC. Amino acid sequence: CASSKRTSGSNIASYNEQFF.

The genes are TRBV6-1 and TRBJ1-4; possible D gene TRBD1, 5 bases. CDR1 is MNHNS, CDR2 SASEGT, per germline. The CDR3 is 13 residues long. The V gene lost 3 bases and the J gene lost 6 bases, with 8 bases spanning the gap. The CDR3 bases are TGTGCCAGCAGTGACGGGGGTTATGAAAAACTGTTTTTT. It translates to CASSDGGYEKLFF.

The V gene is TRBV5-1, the J gene TRBJ1-2; the match to TRBD1 covers 7 bases. The V gene end was trimmed by 4 bases and the J gene end by 8 bases; junction bases not matched to a gene: 17. The germline CDR1 and CDR2 sequences are SGHRS and YFSETQ. CDR3 size: 16 residues. The CDR3 nucleotides read TGCGCCAGCAGCGAAACGTCGGGACAGCGTCTAAGGGGCTACACCTTC. Protein product: CASSETSGQRLRGYTF.

V and J are TRBV5-1 and TRBJ2-5; TRBD2 agrees at 15 bases. The germline gives CDR1 SGHRS, CDR2 YFSETQ. Unmatched junction bases numbered 4, after V lost 6 bases and J lost 1 base. CDR3 length: 16 amino acids. The CDR3 sequence: CASNWGLAGGQETQYF. Here the CDR3 DNA reads TGCGCCAGCAATTGGGGACTAGCGGGGGGCCAAGAGACCCAGTACTTC.